Following are 22 T cell receptor beta chains from one sample sequenced in a study of OX40 agonist ivuxolimab in advanced cancers. TCRdb's copy holds only in-frame clones and misses some; the assay was immunoSEQ multiplex PCR. The sample lists 60,000 or so clones; 87% were seen once. Sequencing used CD4+ or CD8+ T cells sorted from blood, obtained in a trial of the OX40 agonist ivuxolimab. Receptors were obtained from an adult with an advanced solid tumor such as melanoma, head and neck, liver or kidney cancer.

J is TRBJ2-7 and V is TRBV11-2, with D unresolved. V shed 5 bases and J shed 0 bases, with 5 bases lying between them. The CDR3 has 12 amino acids. Germline CDR1 and CDR2: SGHAT and FQNNGV. This chain's CDR3 is CASSLSSYEQYF. The CDR3 bases are TGTGCCAGCAGCCTGAGCTCCTACGAGCAGTACTTC. Together with reference TRBV11-2 and TRBJ2-7, the CDR3 gives the full variable domain: EAGVAQSPRYKIIEKRQSVAFWCNPISGHATLYWYQQILGQGPKLLIQFQNNGVVDDSQLPKDRFSAERLKGVDSTLKIQPAKLEDSAVYLCASSLSSYEQYFGPGTRLTVT.

This chain connects TRBV19 to TRBJ2-3; D is ambiguous. The CDR3 totals 12 residues. The germline gives CDR1 LNHDA, CDR2 SQIVND (reference sequence). With 4 bases removed from V and 2 bases from J, the gap between germline ends came to 4 bases. In nucleotides, the CDR3 is TGTGCCAGTAGTACGAACACAGATACGCAGTATTTT. This sequence encodes CASSTNTDTQYF.

For the CDR3, the DNA is TGTGCCAGCTCACCACCCCTAGCGGGGGGCACCGGGGAGCTGTTTTTT. Protein product: CASSPPLAGGTGELFF. The V call is TRBV18, the J call TRBJ2-2; 11 bases are shared with TRBD2. This CDR3 has 16 amino acids. The V and J ends lost 0 bases and 4 bases, in that order; junction bases with no gene match: 1. Germline V gene lookup returns CDR1 KGHSH and CDR2 LQKENI.

The chain links TRBV29-1 to TRBJ2-1; 8 bases line up with TRBD2. The CDR3 totals 15 residues. The V gene's germline CDR1 is SQVTM and CDR2 ANQGSEA. The trim removed 1 base at V and 4 bases at J, leaving 6 bases unmatched. The CDR3 DNA reads as TGCAGCGTTGAAGGGGGGGTAGCGGGGTACAATGAGCAGTTCTTC. Its translation: CSVEGGVAGYNEQFF.

The V and J genes are TRBV7-2 and TRBJ2-5; no clear D. Trimming pared 5 bases from V and 2 bases from J, leaving 9 bases between. Looked up from germline, CDR1 is SGHTA and CDR2 is FQGNSA. The CDR3 totals 13 residues. The DNA of the CDR3 is TGTGCCAGCAGCGCCGGGCAACAAGAGACCCAGTACTTC. Amino acids: CASSAGQQETQYF.

This sequence joins TRBV19 and TRBJ2-7; the D gene is possibly TRBD2 (6 bases). The CDR3 runs to 14 residues. V lost 0 bases to trimming and J lost 6 bases, with 12 bases between them. Germline loops: CDR1 LNHDA, CDR2 SQIVND (reference sequence). The CDR3 DNA sequence: TGTGCCAGTAGTATAGATAGAGCCGGGGGCGAGCAGTACTTC. This encodes CASSIDRAGGEQYF. Supplemented by reference TRBV19 and TRBJ2-7, the full variable domain reads DGGITQSPKYLFRKEGQNVTLSCEQNLNHDAMYWYRQDPGQGLRLIYYSQIVNDFQKGDIAEGYSVSREKKESFPLTVTSAQKNPTAFYLCASSIDRAGGEQYFGPGTRLTVT.

The chain combines TRBV11-2 with TRBJ2-1; 8 positions agree with TRBD1. V dropped 3 bases and J dropped 4; count of bases not matched to a gene: 5. From germline, CDR1 is SGHAT and CDR2 FQNNGV. There are 15 residues in the CDR3. Here the CDR3 DNA reads TGTGCCAGCAGCTTGCGACAGGGGTCATACAATGAGCAGTTCTTC. It codes for CASSLRQGSYNEQFF.

The chain uses TRBV19 and TRBJ1-5; D perhaps matches TRBD1 (5 bases). Germline lookup yields CDR1 LNHDA and CDR2 SQIVND (reference sequence). Between the trimmed V and J ends, which lost 4 bases and 4 bases, there was a span of 11 bases. This CDR3 has 14 residues. This CDR3 is CASSTAEGNQPQHF. The CDR3 nucleotides read TGTGCCAGTAGTACGGCAGAGGGGAATCAGCCCCAGCATTTT.

The chain joins TRBV28 to TRBJ1-2, with TRBD1 as a possible D gene (6 bases). With 5 bases removed from V and 4 bases from J, the gap between germline ends came to 26 bases. This CDR3 has 18 amino acids. Germline V gene data show CDR1 as MDHEN and CDR2 as SYDVKM. The CDR3: CASSVLQFVRGLGYGYTF. The CDR3 coding sequence is TGTGCCAGCAGTGTACTACAGTTCGTTCGGGGGCTCGGCTATGGCTACACCTTC.

The chain combines TRBV2 with TRBJ2-1; maybe TRBD1 (6 bases). V gave up 5 bases and J gave up 5 bases, with 13 bases separating them. The length of the CDR3 is 14 residues. CDR1 is SNHLY, CDR2 FYNNEI, per germline. CDR3: CASSSGQTNNEQFF. DNA for the CDR3: TGTGCCAGCAGTTCCGGACAGACAAACAATGAGCAGTTCTTC.

This chain uses TRBV5-6 with TRBJ1-6, with TRBD1 matching over 7 bases. The germline V gene encodes CDR1 SGHDT and CDR2 YYEEEE. CDR3 length: 16 residues. Trimming at V came to 2 bases and at J to 7 bases, leaving 9 bases not matched to a gene. The CDR3 DNA reads TGTGCCAGCAGCTTCGGGGGCGGGACAGTCAATTCACCCCTCCACTTT. It encodes CASSFGGGTVNSPLHF.

This sequence joins TRBV11-1 and TRBJ2-1; 7 bases agree with TRBD1. Per the germline V gene, CDR1 is SGHAT and CDR2 is FQDESV (reference sequence). CDR3 length: 15 amino acids. J gave up 5 bases and V 1 base, and 5 bases lay outside the gene matches. The CDR3: CASSLVLGQNNEQFF. CDR3 nucleotides: TGTGCCAGCAGCTTAGTGCTGGGACAGAACAATGAGCAGTTCTTC.

This chain joins TRBV4-2 and TRBJ1-2; no definite D call. In germline, CDR1 is LGHNA, CDR2 YNFKEQ. The V end lost 0 bases, the J end lost 9 bases, and 17 bases lay between the germline ends. There are 15 residues in the CDR3. DNA of the CDR3: TGTGCCAGCAGCCAAGATGGGCAGATTCTTTCGAGCTACACCTTC. As protein: CASSQDGQILSSYTF.

The rearrangement links TRBV19 to TRBJ1-1, with unresolved D. Germline V lookup: CDR1 LNHDA, CDR2 SQIVND (reference sequence). Trimming removed 10 bases from V and 1 base from J, with 16 bases in between. The CDR3 runs 14 residues. CDR3 DNA sequence: TGTGCCACCAAACTGTCGGGCCCGAACACTGAAGCTTTCTTT. It translates to CATKLSGPNTEAFF.

V gene TRBV7-3 combines with J gene TRBJ2-7, with TRBD1 matching 10 bases. Per germline, CDR1 SGHTA and CDR2 FQGTGA. The CDR3 covers 14 residues. V lost 5 bases and J lost 5; bases outside the gene matches: 6. The CDR3 bases are TGTGCCAGCAGCCTTGGGGGACAGGGGAACGAGCAGTACTTC. It specifies CASSLGGQGNEQYF.

The chain has TRBV7-2 and TRBJ2-7, with 10 nucleotides matching TRBD1. V shed 6 bases, J shed 3 bases, and the junction held 8 bases outside the gene matches. Germline lookup yields CDR1 SGHTA and CDR2 FQGNSA. This CDR3 is built from 15 residues. CDR3 sequence reads: CASRLRTGGSYEQYF. The CDR3 region has the DNA TGTGCCAGCAGGCTTAGGACAGGGGGAAGCTACGAGCAGTACTTC.

The rearrangement joins TRBV4-2 to TRBJ1-1; no clear D. Per germline, CDR1 LGHNA and CDR2 YNFKEQ. This CDR3 region has 13 residues. The ends were cut back, 1 base at V and 8 bases at J, with 11 bases in the middle. CDR3 region: CASSQGLAQEAFF. CDR3 nucleotides: TGTGCCAGCAGCCAAGGCTTGGCACAGGAAGCTTTCTTT.

The V call is TRBV28, the J call TRBJ1-5, with a weak D call TRBD1 (5 bases). The germline V gene has CDR1 MDHEN and CDR2 SYDVKM. This CDR3 region has 15 residues. Trimming removed 3 bases from V and 1 base from J, with 10 bases in between. The DNA for the CDR3 is TGTGCCAGCAGTTTGGGCCAGGGAAGCAATCAGCCCCAGCATTTT. It yields the protein CASSLGQGSNQPQHF.

The chain recombines TRBV15 with TRBJ2-3; possibly TRBD2 for D (5 bases). The germline V gene encodes CDR1 LNHNV and CDR2 YYDKDF (reference sequence). V lost 0 bases and J lost 3, with 13 bases in between. The CDR3 runs to 16 residues. This CDR3 reads CATSRDGMLRTDTQYF. The CDR3 DNA follows: TGTGCCACCAGCAGAGACGGGATGTTGAGGACAGATACGCAGTATTTT.

The chain carries TRBV15 and TRBJ1-1; D gene unclear. V was cut by 5 bases and J by 1 base, with 14 bases left in between. Germline V gives CDR1 LNHNV, CDR2 YYDKDF (reference sequence). The CDR3 contains 15 residues. The CDR3 sequence is CATSRQPGTNTEAFF. The CDR3, as DNA: TGTGCCACCAGCCGCCAACCCGGAACGAACACTGAAGCTTTCTTT.

The chain joins TRBV5-1 to TRBJ2-7, with D possibly being TRBD1 or TRBD2 (5 bases each). CDR3 length: 15 amino acids. CDR1 SGHRS and CDR2 YFSETQ come from the germline V gene. V dropped 3 bases and J dropped 2 bases, with 15 bases sitting between them. The CDR3 sequence is CASSWGGQGAYEQYF. CDR3 coding DNA: TGCGCCAGCAGCTGGGGCGGGCAGGGCGCCTACGAGCAGTACTTC.

The V and J genes are TRBV19 and TRBJ2-5; D not certain. The V gene lost 3 bases and the J gene lost 4 bases, with 9 bases spanning the gap. CDR3 length equals 13 residues. CDR1 is LNHDA, CDR2 SQIVND, per germline (reference sequence). CDR3 in amino acids: CASSIGPRETQYF. CDR3 bases: TGTGCCAGTAGTATTGGGCCGCGAGAGACCCAGTACTTC.